A single T cell receptor (beta chain) is shown here with its context. Its target is unknown. The CDR3 has 13 amino acids. V lost 5 bases and J 3 bases, leaving 10 bases between the germline ends. Sequenced by immunoSEQ multiplex PCR; TCRdb stores in-frame clones only, minus some. Of roughly 100,000 clones in the sample, over 70% were seen once. These data belong to a study of T cell responses to AZD1222 COVID-19 vaccine. On the study more broadly: It was second doses at about 4 or about 12 weeks that were pooled. General observations from the study: Seropositive status at baseline applied to only six AZD1222 recipients. Dominant at 160-218 and 743-854, vaccine-associated CD4 TCRs also spanned spike. Donors in the cohort were predominantly white British and more often female, and clonal diversity was possibly underestimated.

The source material was peripheral blood, sampled on day 0 of AZD1222 vaccination. V gene TRBV12-3 or TRBV12-4 combines with J gene TRBJ1-2; a possible D gene is TRBD1 (6 bases). The TCR sequence derives from an adult in good health. The CDR3 loop is CASSLQGYYGYTF. The CDR3 DNA reads as TGTGCCAGCAGTCTACAGGGATACTATGGCTACACCTTC.